This T cell receptor beta chain originates from a study of T cell responses to AZD1222 COVID-19 vaccine. Study-wide findings and caveats: The span of vaccine-associated CD4 TCRs extended across spike, with dominance at 160-218 and 743-854.

To note about this clone: Its antigen is as yet unknown.

Some clones are missing from TCRdb's copy, which holds only in-frame ones; the method was immunoSEQ multiplex PCR. Among approximately 80,000 clones listed, roughly 85% were seen once. This receptor was obtained from an adult who received the AZD1222 COVID-19 vaccine. Sequenced material: peripheral blood, taken 28 days after the second AZD1222 dose.

The DNA for the CDR3 is TGTGCCAGCAGCCTCACTAGCGGGGGGGCCGGTGAGCAGTTCTTC. Translating gives CASSLTSGGAGEQFF. The chain employs TRBV3-1 (or the pseudogene TRBV3-2) and TRBJ2-1; 13 bases are shared with TRBD2. The germline gives CDR1 LGHDT, CDR2 YNNKEL (reference sequence). V was clipped by 4 bases and J by 9 bases; unmatched bases: 6. This CDR3 has 15 amino acids.